This T cell receptor beta chain was recorded in a study of CD8 T cells in Susac syndrome. Study-level points and caveats: The authors acknowledged that the study's TCR sequencing and HLA analysis involved relatively few individuals.

CD8+ and CD4+ T cells taken from blood had their TCR beta sequenced. It was negative isolation that provided the CD8+ and CD4+ T cells, whereas TEMRA cells were enriched by FACS. Trimming removed 3 bases from V and 4 bases from J, with 10 bases in between. Germline CDR1 reads SGHRS; CDR2 reads YFSETQ. The CDR3 is 13 residues long. Reverse transcription of roughly 0.45 to 1 ug RNA was performed with random hexamers. An immunoSEQ multiplex PCR generated amplified TCR beta CDR3 products spanning 54 Vbeta and 13 Jbeta. TCRdb re-derived calls from the immunoSEQ multiplex PCR reads in MiXCR, one entry per CDR3 protein. The table shows around 59,000 distinct CDR3 sequences, with more than 80% occurring only once. Of note for this clonotype: The antigen remains undetermined.

Input material: CD8+ T cells from PBMCs. This sequence joins TRBV5-1 and TRBJ1-2; tentative D call: TRBD1 (6 bases). The clonotype was recovered from a human donor in good health. The CDR3: CASSSDSFYGYTF. The CDR3 DNA is TGCGCCAGCAGCTCGGACAGCTTCTATGGCTACACCTTC.